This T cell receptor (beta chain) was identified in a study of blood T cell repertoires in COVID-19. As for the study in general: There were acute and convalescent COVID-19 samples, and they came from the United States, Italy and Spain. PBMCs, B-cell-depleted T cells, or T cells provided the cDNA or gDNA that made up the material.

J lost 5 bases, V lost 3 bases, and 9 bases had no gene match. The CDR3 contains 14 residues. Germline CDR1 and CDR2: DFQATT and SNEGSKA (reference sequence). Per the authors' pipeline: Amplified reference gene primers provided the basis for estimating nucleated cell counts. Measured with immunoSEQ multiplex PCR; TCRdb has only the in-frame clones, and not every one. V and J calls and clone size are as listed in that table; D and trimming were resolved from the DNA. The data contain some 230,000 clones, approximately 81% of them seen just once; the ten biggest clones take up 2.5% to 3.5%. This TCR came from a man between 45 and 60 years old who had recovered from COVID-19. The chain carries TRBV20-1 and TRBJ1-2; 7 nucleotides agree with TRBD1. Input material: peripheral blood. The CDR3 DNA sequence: TGCAGTGCTAGTGACCCGGGACAGTCGTATGGCTACACCTTC. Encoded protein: CSASDPGQSYGYTF.